The entry below gives a single T cell receptor beta chain sequence along with its context. The data belong to a study of shared clonotypes between healthy human individuals. The method was immunoSEQ multiplex PCR; TCRdb's version includes in-frame clones alone and lacks a portion of them. The sample records some 2,000,000 clones, approximately 94% being singletons. The naive CD8 fraction comprised CD45RO-negative cells positively selected for CCR7 and excluded terminally differentiated effector memory CD45RA+ cells. V shed 5 bases and J 1 base; nucleotides not matched to a gene: 7. CDR3 size: 16 residues. The germline gives CDR1 SGHVS, CDR2 FQNEAQ.

The TCR sequence derives from a man in his late teens or twenties in good health. This chain uses TRBV7-8 with TRBJ2-5, with 10 bases fitting TRBD2. The source material was naive CD8+ T cells sorted from blood. CDR3 residues: CASSTQRGGFQETQYF. As DNA, the CDR3 is TGTGCCAGCAGCACCCAGCGGGGGGGCTTCCAAGAGACCCAGTACTTC.